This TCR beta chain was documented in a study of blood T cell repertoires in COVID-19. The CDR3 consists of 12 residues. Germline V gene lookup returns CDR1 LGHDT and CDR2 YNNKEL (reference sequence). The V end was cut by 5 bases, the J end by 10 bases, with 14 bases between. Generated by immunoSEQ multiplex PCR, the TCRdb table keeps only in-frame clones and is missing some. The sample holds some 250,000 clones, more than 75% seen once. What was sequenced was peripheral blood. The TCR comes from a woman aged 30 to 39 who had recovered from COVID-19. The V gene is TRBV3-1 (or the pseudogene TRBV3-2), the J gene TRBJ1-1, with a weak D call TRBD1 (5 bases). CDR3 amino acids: CASSSRTMGAFF. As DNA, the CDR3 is TGTGCCAGCAGCTCTCGGACAATGGGAGCTTTCTTT.